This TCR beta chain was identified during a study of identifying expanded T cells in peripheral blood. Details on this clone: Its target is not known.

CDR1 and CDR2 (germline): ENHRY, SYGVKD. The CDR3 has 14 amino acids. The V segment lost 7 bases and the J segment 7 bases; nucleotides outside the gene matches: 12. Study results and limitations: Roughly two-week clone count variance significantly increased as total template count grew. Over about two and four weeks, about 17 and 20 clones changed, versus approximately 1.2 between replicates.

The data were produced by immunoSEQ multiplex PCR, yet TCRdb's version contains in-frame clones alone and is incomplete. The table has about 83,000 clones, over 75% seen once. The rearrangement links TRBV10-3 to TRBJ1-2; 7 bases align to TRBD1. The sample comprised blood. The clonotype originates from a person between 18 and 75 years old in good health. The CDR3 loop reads CAINRDSVAGGYTF. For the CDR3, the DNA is TGTGCCATCAACAGGGACAGCGTCGCGGGTGGCTACACCTTC.